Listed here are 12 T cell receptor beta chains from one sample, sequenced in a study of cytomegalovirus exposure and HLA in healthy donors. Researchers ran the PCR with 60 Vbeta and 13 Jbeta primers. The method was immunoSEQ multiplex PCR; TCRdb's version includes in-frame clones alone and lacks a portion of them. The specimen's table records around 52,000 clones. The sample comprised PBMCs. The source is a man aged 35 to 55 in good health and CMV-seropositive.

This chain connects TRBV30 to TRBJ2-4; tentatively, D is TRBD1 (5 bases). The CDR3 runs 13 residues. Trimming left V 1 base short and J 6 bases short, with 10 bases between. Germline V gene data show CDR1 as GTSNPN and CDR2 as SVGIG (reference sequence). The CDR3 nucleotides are TGTGCCTGGAGTGCAGGGTTTGGAAACATTCAGTACTTC. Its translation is CAWSAGFGNIQYF. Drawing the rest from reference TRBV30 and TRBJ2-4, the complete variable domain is SQTIHQWPATLVQPVGSPLSLECTVEGTSNPNLYWYRQAAGRGLQLLFYSVGIGQISSEVPQNLSASRPQDRQFILSSKKLLLSDSGFYLCAWSAGFGNIQYFGAGTRLSVL.

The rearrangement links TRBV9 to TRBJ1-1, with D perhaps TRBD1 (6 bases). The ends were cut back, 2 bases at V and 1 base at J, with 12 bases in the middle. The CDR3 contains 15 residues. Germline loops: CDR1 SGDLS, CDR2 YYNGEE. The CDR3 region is CASSVSQGPNTEAFF. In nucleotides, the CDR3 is TGTGCCAGCAGCGTCTCACAGGGACCGAACACTGAAGCTTTCTTT.

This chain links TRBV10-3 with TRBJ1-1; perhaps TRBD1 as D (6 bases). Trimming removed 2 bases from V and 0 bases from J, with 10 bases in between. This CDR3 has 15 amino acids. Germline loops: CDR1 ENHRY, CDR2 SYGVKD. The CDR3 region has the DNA TGTGCCATCAGTGAGCAGGGGCCCATGAACACTGAAGCTTTCTTT. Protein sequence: CAISEQGPMNTEAFF.

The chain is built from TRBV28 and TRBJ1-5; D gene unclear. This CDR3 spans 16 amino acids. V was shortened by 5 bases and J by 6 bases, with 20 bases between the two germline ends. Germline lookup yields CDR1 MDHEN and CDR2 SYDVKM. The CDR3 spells CASSTYLGGLSQPQHF. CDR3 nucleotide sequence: TGTGCCAGCAGTACATACTTAGGAGGGTTGAGTCAGCCCCAGCATTTT.

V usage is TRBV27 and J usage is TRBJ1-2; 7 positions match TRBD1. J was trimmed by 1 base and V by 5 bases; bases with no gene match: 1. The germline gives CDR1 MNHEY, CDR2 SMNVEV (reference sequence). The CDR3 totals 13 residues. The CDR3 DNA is TGTGCCAGCAGTCCAGGGGGTAACTATGGCTACACCTTC. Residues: CASSPGGNYGYTF.

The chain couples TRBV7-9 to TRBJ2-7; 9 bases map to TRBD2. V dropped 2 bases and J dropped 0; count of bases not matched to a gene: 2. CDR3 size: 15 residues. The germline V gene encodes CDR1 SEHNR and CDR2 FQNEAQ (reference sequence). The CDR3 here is CASSLKTSGSYEQYF. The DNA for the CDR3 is TGTGCCAGCAGCTTAAAGACTAGCGGCTCCTACGAGCAGTACTTC.

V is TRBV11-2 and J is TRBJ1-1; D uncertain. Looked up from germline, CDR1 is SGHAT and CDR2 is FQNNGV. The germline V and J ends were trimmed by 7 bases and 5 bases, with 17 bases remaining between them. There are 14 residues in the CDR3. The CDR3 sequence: CASNLRMGGTEAFF. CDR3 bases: TGTGCCAGCAACCTTAGAATGGGAGGGACTGAAGCTTTCTTT.

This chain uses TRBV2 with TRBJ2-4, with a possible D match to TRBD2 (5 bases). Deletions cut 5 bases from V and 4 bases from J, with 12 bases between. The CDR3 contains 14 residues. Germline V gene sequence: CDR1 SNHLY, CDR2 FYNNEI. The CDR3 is CASSPASLKNIQYF. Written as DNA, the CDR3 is TGTGCCAGCAGTCCTGCTAGCCTTAAAAACATTCAGTACTTC.

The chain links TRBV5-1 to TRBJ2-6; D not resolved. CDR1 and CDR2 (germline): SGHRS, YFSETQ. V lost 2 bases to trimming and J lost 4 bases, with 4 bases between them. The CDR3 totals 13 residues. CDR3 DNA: TGCGCCAGCAGCTTTTCGGGGGCCAACGTCCTGACTTTC. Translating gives CASSFSGANVLTF.

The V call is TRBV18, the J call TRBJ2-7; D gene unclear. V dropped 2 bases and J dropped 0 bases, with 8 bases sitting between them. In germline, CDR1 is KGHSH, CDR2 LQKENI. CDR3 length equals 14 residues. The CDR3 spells CASSPEETSYEQYF. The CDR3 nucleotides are TGTGCCAGCTCACCAGAGGAAACCTCCTACGAGCAGTACTTC.

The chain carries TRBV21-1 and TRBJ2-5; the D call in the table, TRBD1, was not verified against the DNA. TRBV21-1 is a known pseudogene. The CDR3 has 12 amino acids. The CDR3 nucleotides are TGTGCCCTAGCACAGGGTCGAGAGACCCAGTACTTC. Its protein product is CALAQGRETQYF.

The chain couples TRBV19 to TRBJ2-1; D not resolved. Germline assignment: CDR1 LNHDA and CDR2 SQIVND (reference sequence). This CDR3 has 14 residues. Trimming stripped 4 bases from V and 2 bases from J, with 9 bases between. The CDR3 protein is CASSRGSAYNEQFF. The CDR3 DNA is TGTGCCAGTAGTAGAGGTTCTGCCTACAATGAGCAGTTCTTC. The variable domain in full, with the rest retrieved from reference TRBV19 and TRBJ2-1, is DGGITQSPKYLFRKEGQNVTLSCEQNLNHDAMYWYRQDPGQGLRLIYYSQIVNDFQKGDIAEGYSVSREKKESFPLTVTSAQKNPTAFYLCASSRGSAYNEQFFGPGTRLTVL.